This TCR beta chain was sequenced for a study of T cell responses to AZD1222 COVID-19 vaccine. Study in general: Whether given at about 4 or about 12 weeks, second doses were pooled.

Study-wide results and limits: Seropositive at baseline were only 5 to 7 AZD1222 recipients. Regions left unmutated in variants are reportedly the target of nearly half of spike-specific TCRs.

In the case of this clone: Its antigen is currently unknown.

Using immunoSEQ multiplex PCR, the repertoire was profiled, and TCRdb retains in-frame clones only, with some absent. In the table there are about 130,000 clones, over 75% of which are singletons. The material was peripheral blood, obtained on day 0 of AZD1222 vaccination. This TCR came from an adult in good health.

Here the CDR3 reads CASSPRAPNTGELFF. In nucleotides, the CDR3 is TGTGCCAGCTCACCCCGGGCCCCGAACACCGGGGAGCTGTTTTTT. This rearrangement joins TRBV18 to TRBJ2-2; D call uncertain. The CDR3 is made up of 15 amino acids. CDR1 is KGHSH and CDR2 is LQKENI in the germline V gene. Trimming pared 3 bases from V and 0 bases from J, leaving 8 bases between.